A single sample is the source of the 6 T cell receptor beta chains below, sequenced in a study of T cells in localized non-small cell lung cancer. Using immunoSEQ multiplex PCR, the repertoire was profiled, and TCRdb retains in-frame clones only, with some absent. The sample consists of 1,500 to 2,000 clones, more than 20% of them appearing once. The sample in question was normal lung tissue next to the tumor, obtained before any cancer treatment. The receptors derive from an older female donor with stage I lung adenocarcinoma.

This clone was found a few times. The chain couples TRBV19 to TRBJ2-1; either TRBD1 or TRBD2 may supply D (5 bases each). CDR1 is LNHDA and CDR2 is SQIVND in the germline V gene (reference sequence). V was clipped by 5 bases and J by 7 bases, with 12 bases between them. This CDR3 comprises 13 residues. The CDR3 loop is CASSRDLTNEQFF. The DNA for the CDR3 is TGTGCCAGTAGTCGGGACCTGACGAATGAGCAGTTCTTC.

The chain recombines TRBV5-1 with TRBJ2-1, with TRBD2 identical over 11 bases. This CDR3 contains 19 residues. Germline CDR1 SGHRS, CDR2 YFSETQ. V shed 4 bases and J 0 bases; nucleotides not matched to a gene: 12. The CDR3 DNA reads TGCGCCAGCAGCAAGGGGACTAGCGGTTATAGTAGCTCCTACAATGAGCAGTTCTTC. This encodes CASSKGTSGYSSSYNEQFF.

This chain joins TRBV18 and TRBJ1-6; D might be TRBD1 (6 bases). CDR3 size: 16 residues. In germline, CDR1 is KGHSH, CDR2 LQKENI. The V end was cut by 2 bases, the J end by 5 bases, with 13 bases between. The CDR3 bases are TGTGCCAGCTCACCATTCGGCGGGGGCCATAATTCACCCCTCCACTTT. It translates to CASSPFGGGHNSPLHF.

The J gene is TRBJ2-7, the V gene TRBV11-3, with 11 bases identical to TRBD2. CDR3 length equals 14 residues. Trimming cost V 5 bases and J 3 bases; bases outside gene matches: 3. Germline V gene sequence: CDR1 SGHNT, CDR2 YENEEA. The DNA for the CDR3 is TGTGCCAGCAGCCGACTAGCGGGACTCTACGAGCAGTACTTC. Its translation: CASSRLAGLYEQYF.

The chain is built from TRBV29-1 and TRBJ2-5; D is tentatively TRBD1 or TRBD2 (6 bases each). The germline V gene encodes CDR1 SQVTM and CDR2 ANQGSEA. Trimming left V 8 bases short and J 2 bases short, with 12 bases between. This CDR3 is built from 12 residues. The CDR3 DNA is TGCAGCCATGGAGGGGGTCAAGAGACCCAGTACTTC. It encodes CSHGGGQETQYF.

This clone occurred a few times. The chain is built from TRBV12-5 and TRBJ1-1; D unresolved. V was trimmed by 0 bases and J by 5 bases, leaving 7 bases between them. CDR1 is LGHNT and CDR2 is FRNRAP in the germline V gene. The CDR3 runs to 13 residues. The CDR3 here is CASGLVDGTEAFF. Written as DNA, the CDR3 is TGTGCTAGTGGTTTGGTAGACGGGACTGAAGCTTTCTTT.